These 13 T cell receptor beta chains originate from one sample sequenced in a study of shared T cell receptors in the human thymus. Libraries were prepared by immunoSEQ multiplex PCR; TCRdb keeps only in-frame clonotypes and omits some of them. The profile shows hundreds of thousands of clones, approximately 90% of them singletons. The same sample was also used in a study of human thymus T cells.

The sample was thymocytes. The receptors here all came from a boy in the first two years of life with a congenital heart defect.

The gene calls are TRBV2 and TRBJ2-7; tentatively, D is TRBD2 (5 bases). Germline values: CDR1 SNHLY, CDR2 FYNNEI. With 0 bases removed from V and 6 bases from J, the gap between germline ends came to 12 bases. The CDR3 extends over 14 amino acids. The CDR3 reads CASSEATGLLEQYF. The CDR3 region has the DNA TGTGCCAGCAGTGAAGCGACCGGACTGCTCGAGCAGTACTTC.

The chain combines TRBV18 with TRBJ2-3, with D tentatively TRBD2 (5 bases). The germline V and J ends were trimmed by 2 bases and 0 bases, with 21 bases remaining between them. Germline assignment: CDR1 KGHSH and CDR2 LQKENI. The CDR3 spans 19 residues. Here the CDR3 reads CASSPSPWAGSASTDTQYF. The CDR3, as DNA: TGTGCCAGCTCACCAAGCCCCTGGGCAGGTAGCGCGAGCACAGATACGCAGTATTTT.

This chain joins TRBV7-2 and TRBJ2-7; 11 positions agree with TRBD2. J gave up 11 bases and V 4 bases, and 19 bases lay outside the gene matches. The CDR3 has 17 residues. Germline lookup yields CDR1 SGHTA and CDR2 FQGNSA. CDR3 residues: CASSSLIPGLAEGKEYF. Written as DNA, the CDR3 is TGTGCCAGCAGCTCGCTTATCCCGGGACTAGCGGAAGGGAAGGAGTACTTC.

This clone has more than one count but fewer than ten. V is TRBV2 and J is TRBJ1-1; D not resolved. The CDR3 length is 12 residues. Germline loops: CDR1 SNHLY, CDR2 FYNNEI. Trimming cost V 6 bases and J 3 bases, with 8 bases left between them. For the CDR3, the DNA is TGTGCCAGCAGAACAGCGGACACTGAAGCTTTCTTT. Encoded protein: CASRTADTEAFF.

The chain recombines TRBV4-1 with TRBJ1-5; TRBD1 matches at 8 bases. The CDR3 has 19 amino acids. In germline, CDR1 is MGHRA, CDR2 YSYEKL. V shed 0 bases and J 1 base; nucleotides not matched to a gene: 11. CDR3 in amino acids: CASSQDSYRGRESNQPQHF. CDR3 bases: TGCGCCAGCAGCCAAGATTCGTACAGGGGGAGAGAAAGCAATCAGCCCCAGCATTTT.

This clone was detected only a few times. V usage is TRBV27 and J usage is TRBJ2-1; 8 bases fit TRBD1. Germline V gene data show CDR1 as MNHEY and CDR2 as SMNVEV (reference sequence). The CDR3 is made up of 13 amino acids. J gave up 5 bases and V 7 bases, and 4 bases lay outside the gene matches. CDR3 sequence reads: CASNRGRDNEQFF. The CDR3 coding sequence is TGTGCCAGCAACAGGGGGAGAGACAATGAGCAGTTCTTC.

Points on this clone: The conserved phenylalanine or tryptophan normally closing the CDR3 is absent here, so this likely arose from a read error. Because the CDR3's place on the DNA is in doubt, the DNA is left out and the CDR3 is given as listed by TCRdb. V and J are TRBV20-1 and TRBJ1-5; TRBD1 reflects the table's D call only, with no check against the DNA. Germline V lookup: CDR1 DFQATT, CDR2 SNEGSKA (reference sequence). Including both end residues, the CDR3 is 10 amino acids long. The CDR3 loop reads CSASGTGRWD.

This rearrangement joins TRBV5-1 to TRBJ2-5; TRBD2 matches at 7 bases. This CDR3 spans 16 amino acids. Germline V lookup: CDR1 SGHRS, CDR2 YFSETQ. V lost 4 bases, J lost 5 bases, and 14 bases stayed unmatched. Here the CDR3 DNA reads TGCGCCAGCAGCCCTCTTGTGAGGGAGGGCCGGGAGACCCAGTACTTC. Protein sequence: CASSPLVREGRETQYF.

The chain combines TRBV27 with TRBJ2-3; the match to TRBD1 covers 7 bases. V dropped 5 bases and J dropped 0; count of bases not matched to a gene: 8. The CDR3 has 16 residues. Per germline, CDR1 MNHEY and CDR2 SMNVEV (reference sequence). The CDR3 nucleotides read TGTGCCAGCAGTGCCGAAGGGACAGTGAGCACAGATACGCAGTATTTT. Amino acids: CASSAEGTVSTDTQYF.

The V gene is TRBV5-6, the J gene TRBJ2-6, with D possibly TRBD1 on 5 matching bases. Germline loops: CDR1 SGHDT, CDR2 YYEEEE. V was cut by 2 bases and J by 4 bases, with 19 bases left in between. The CDR3 totals 18 residues. Here the CDR3 DNA reads TGTGCCAGCAGCTTCGTGGTGGTAGGGGCGGCGGGGGCCAACGTCCTGACTTTC. This encodes CASSFVVVGAAGANVLTF.

The rearrangement uses TRBV27 and TRBJ2-1; D might be TRBD1 (6 bases). The germline V gene has CDR1 MNHEY and CDR2 SMNVEV (reference sequence). V dropped 3 bases and J dropped 4 bases, with 13 bases sitting between them. CDR3 length equals 15 residues. CDR3 sequence: CASSFDRLGYNEQFF. The CDR3 nucleotides are TGTGCCAGCAGTTTTGACAGGTTGGGTTACAATGAGCAGTTCTTC.

The CDR3 nucleotides are TGCGCCAGCAACCCTGACAGGGACGGTCAGCCCCAGCATTTT. It translates to CASNPDRDGQPQHF. This chain connects TRBV4-1 to TRBJ1-5; 7 nucleotides align to TRBD1. The CDR3 is 14 residues long. Looked up from germline, CDR1 is MGHRA and CDR2 is YSYEKL. The J segment lost 6 bases and the V segment lost 7 bases, leaving 9 bases of the junction unmatched.

The genes are TRBV7-2 and TRBJ2-7, with 11 nucleotides matching TRBD2. This CDR3 contains 15 residues. With V trimmed by 3 bases and J by 7 bases, 8 bases remained unmatched. Germline V lookup: CDR1 SGHTA, CDR2 FQGNSA. CDR3 protein: CASSFELAGELEQYF. The CDR3 nucleotides read TGTGCCAGCAGCTTTGAACTAGCGGGAGAGTTAGAGCAGTACTTC.